This TCR beta chain was sequenced during a study of shared clonotypes between healthy human individuals. Study-level findings and limits: Only blood underwent sampling, and tissue repertoires likely differ. A generally larger estimated richness was seen in naive subsets than in memory subsets.

The CDR3 has 14 residues. Germline loops: CDR1 SQVTM, CDR2 ANQGSEA. V lost 3 bases to trimming and J lost 5 bases, with 16 bases between them. A remark on this clone: Its antigen is unidentified.

Profiling relied on immunoSEQ multiplex PCR, and the TCRdb table lists in-frame clones only, not all of them. The table has about 2,200,000 clones, approximately 94% seen once; the top ten hold 1.5% to 2%. Naivety among CD8 cells was defined by CD45RO negativity and positive CCR7 selection, thereby excluding terminally differentiated effector memory CD45RA+ cells. Donors comprised healthy HIV-negative adults lacking recent acute infections or vaccinations. The chain has TRBV29-1 and TRBJ2-5; the D call may be TRBD1 or TRBD2 (5 bases each). The source material was naive CD8+ T cells from PBMCs. The TCR comes from a man in his late teens or twenties in good health. Some clones in this sample may be carry-over from other donors' samples. The CDR3 DNA sequence: TGCAGCGTTGACAGGGACGGGATACTGGAGACCCAGTACTTC. Protein product: CSVDRDGILETQYF.